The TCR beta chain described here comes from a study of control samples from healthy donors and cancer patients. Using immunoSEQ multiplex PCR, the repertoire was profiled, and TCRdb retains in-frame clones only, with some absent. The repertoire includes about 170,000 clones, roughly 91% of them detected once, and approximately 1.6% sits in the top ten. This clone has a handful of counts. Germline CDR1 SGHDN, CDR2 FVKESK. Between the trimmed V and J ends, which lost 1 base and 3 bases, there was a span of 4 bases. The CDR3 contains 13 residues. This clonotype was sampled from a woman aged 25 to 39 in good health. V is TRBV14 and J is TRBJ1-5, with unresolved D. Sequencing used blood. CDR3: CASSQGFNQPQHF. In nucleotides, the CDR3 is TGTGCCAGCAGCCAAGGGTTCAATCAGCCCCAGCATTTT.